This T cell receptor beta chain was captured by sequencing in a study of T cells in Graves' hyperthyroidism and ophthalmopathy. Whole-study results and caveats: The model foresaw ophthalmopathy a median around 6 months prior to onset. Blood also contained most expanded thyroid clonotypes above 0.001.

To note about this clonotype: The antigen is not known.

Amplification yielded TCR beta CDR3 regions, with RNA transcripts as the source. Researchers ran a first-round RT-PCR on the TCR CDR3 using the HTBI primer set. TCRdb redid the calling of the multiplex PCR reads with MiXCR, one entry per CDR3 protein. The data show around 600,000 distinct CDR3 sequences, over 12% seen once. The receptor's source is a woman aged 18-30 years with Graves' ophthalmopathy. Sequencing used blood.

The CDR3 DNA reads as TGCAGTGCTAGTAATCCGGGACTCGCGGGAGAGACCCAGTACTTC. Protein product: CSASNPGLAGETQYF. The V and J genes are TRBV20-1 and TRBJ2-5, with D possibly being TRBD2 (6 bases). Between the trimmed V and J ends, which lost 3 bases and 4 bases, there was a span of 18 bases. CDR1 is DFQATT and CDR2 is SNEGSKA in the germline V gene (reference sequence). CDR3 length: 15 residues.